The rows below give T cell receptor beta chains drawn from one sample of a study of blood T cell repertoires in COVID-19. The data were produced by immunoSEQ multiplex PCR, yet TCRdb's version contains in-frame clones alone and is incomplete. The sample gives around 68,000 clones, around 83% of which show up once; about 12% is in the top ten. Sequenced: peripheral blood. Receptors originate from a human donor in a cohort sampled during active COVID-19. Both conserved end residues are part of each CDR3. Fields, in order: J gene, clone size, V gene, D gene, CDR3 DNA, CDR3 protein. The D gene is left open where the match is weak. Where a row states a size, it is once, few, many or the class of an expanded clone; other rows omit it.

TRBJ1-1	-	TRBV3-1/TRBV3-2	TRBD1	TGTGCCAGCAGCCCCCGACAGGGATACTTGAACACTGAAGCTTTCTTT	CASSPRQGYLNTEAFF
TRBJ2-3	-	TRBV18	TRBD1	TGTGCCAGCTCACCTCCGGGACAGGCCACAGATACGCAGTATTTT	CASSPPGQATDTQYF
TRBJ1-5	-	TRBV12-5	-	TGTGCTAGTGGTTTGGTACTGGGACTCAATAGCAATCAGCCCCAGCATTTT	CASGLVLGLNSNQPQHF
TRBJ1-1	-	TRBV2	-	TGTGCCAGCAGGGATCGCAGGGGAACTGAAGCTTTCTTT	CASRDRRGTEAFF
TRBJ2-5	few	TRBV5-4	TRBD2	TGTGCCAGCAGCTTGGACGGGATAGCGGGAGAGACCCAGTACTTC	CASSLDGIAGETQYF
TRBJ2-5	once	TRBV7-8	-	TGTGCCAGCAGCTTAGTTGAGCGGGAGACCCAGTACTTC	CASSLVERETQYF
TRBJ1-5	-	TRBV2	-	TGTGCCAGCAGTCCAGGATTCATTTATCAGCCCCAGCATTTT	CASSPGFIYQPQHF
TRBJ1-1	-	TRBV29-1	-	TGCAGCGTGGTGGAAGTATTACAGGGCGTGAACACTGAAGCTTTCTTT	CSVVEVLQGVNTEAFF
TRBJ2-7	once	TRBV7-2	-	TGTGCCAGCAGCCCCTGGGCCTCGTTAGGAAGGGAGCAGTACTTC	CASSPWASLGREQYF
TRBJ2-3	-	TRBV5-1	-	TGCGCCAGCAGCCTCCAGGGAATAGGAACAGATACGCAGTATTTT	CASSLQGIGTDTQYF
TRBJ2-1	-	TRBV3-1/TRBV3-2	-	TGTGCCAGCAGCCAAGCTGTTGGCAGGTCCTACAATGAGCAGTTCTTC	CASSQAVGRSYNEQFF
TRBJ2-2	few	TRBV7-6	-	TGTGCCAGCAGCTTAGGGGAGGTGAACACCGGGGAGCTGTTTTTT	CASSLGEVNTGELFF
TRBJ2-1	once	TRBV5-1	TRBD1	TGCGCCAGCAGCTCCGGGACAGCCAATGAGCAGTTCTTC	CASSSGTANEQFF
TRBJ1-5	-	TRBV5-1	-	TGCGCCAGCAGCTTGGCCTGGGGAGTGGGTCAGCCCCAGCATTTT	CASSLAWGVGQPQHF
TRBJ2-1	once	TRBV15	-	TGTGCCACCAGCAGGGAGGGTAGCGGAAGCTCCTACAATGAGCAGTTCTTC	CATSREGSGSSYNEQFF